This T cell receptor (beta chain) was recorded in a study of cytomegalovirus exposure and HLA in healthy donors. Study details: Unique TCRs from HLA-typed donors, around 93 million of them, were held in an early data release. Overall study findings and caveats: Under in vitro conditions, three CMV-associated chains were confirmed as specific for CMV antigens.

This clone was seen a handful of times. Antigen: not known. A multiplex PCR was run with 60 Vbeta primers and 13 Jbeta primers. TCRdb's table, derived via immunoSEQ multiplex PCR, lists solely in-frame clones and lacks some. There are about 100,000 clones in the sample; 70% to 80% occur only once, and approximately 5.1% lies in the top ten. Germline-derived CDR1 and CDR2 are MNHEY and SMNVEV (reference sequence). The CDR3 runs to 14 residues. Trimming took off 6 bases at V and 8 bases at J, with 16 bases between the two ends. The chain joins TRBV27 to TRBJ1-4, with D uncertain. The sequencing input was PBMCs. The TCR was taken from a female donor in good health and CMV-seropositive. CDR3 residues: CASREGRRGEKLFF. The CDR3 DNA is TGTGCCAGCAGGGAGGGCCGGCGTGGGGAAAAACTGTTTTTT.